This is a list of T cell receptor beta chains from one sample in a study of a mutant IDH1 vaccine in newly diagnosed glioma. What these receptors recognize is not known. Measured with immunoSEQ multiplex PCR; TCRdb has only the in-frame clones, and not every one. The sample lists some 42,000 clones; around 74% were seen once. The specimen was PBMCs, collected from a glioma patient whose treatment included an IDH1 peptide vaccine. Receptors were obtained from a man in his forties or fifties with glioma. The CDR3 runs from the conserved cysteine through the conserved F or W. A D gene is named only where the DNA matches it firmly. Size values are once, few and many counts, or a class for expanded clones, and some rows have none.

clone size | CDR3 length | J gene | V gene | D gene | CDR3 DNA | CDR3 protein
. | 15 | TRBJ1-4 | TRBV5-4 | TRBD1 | TGTGCCAGCAGCTTGGCGGGACAGGGGAATGAAAAACTGTTTTTT | CASSLAGQGNEKLFF
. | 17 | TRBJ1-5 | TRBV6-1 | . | TGTGCCAGCAGTGTTGACATTGATCCCTATAGCAATCAGCCCCAGCATTTT | CASSVDIDPYSNQPQHF
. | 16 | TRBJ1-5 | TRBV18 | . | TGTGCCAGCTCCGTGACGGAGTCGGGGGGCAATCAGCCCCAGCATTTT | CASSVTESGGNQPQHF
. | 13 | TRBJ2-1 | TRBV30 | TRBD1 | TGTGCCTGGAGATGGACAGGGAGCAATGAGCAGTTCTTC | CAWRWTGSNEQFF
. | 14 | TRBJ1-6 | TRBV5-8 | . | TGTGCCATGGGGGACGCGTCCTATAATTCACCCCTCCACTTT | CAMGDASYNSPLHF
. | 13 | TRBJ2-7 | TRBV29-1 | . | TGCAGCGCCTACCTTAGGGGCAGCAACGAGCAGTACTTC | CSAYLRGSNEQYF
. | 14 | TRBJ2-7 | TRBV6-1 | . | TGTGCCAGCAGCGTAGACAGGTCGCGCTACGAGCAGTACTTC | CASSVDRSRYEQYF
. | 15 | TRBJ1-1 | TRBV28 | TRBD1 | TGTGCCAGCAGTTCACCACACAGGGGACGGGATGAAGCTTTCTTT | CASSSPHRGRDEAFF
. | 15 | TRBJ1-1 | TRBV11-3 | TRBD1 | TGTGCCAGCAGCCCGCGGACAGGGATGAGCACTGAAGCTTTCTTT | CASSPRTGMSTEAFF
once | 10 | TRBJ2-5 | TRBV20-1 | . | TGCAGTGCACTGGGGGAGACCCAGTACTTC | CSALGETQYF
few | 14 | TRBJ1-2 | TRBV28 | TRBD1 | TGTGCCAGCAGAGGACAGGGTCGAAACTATGGCTACACCTTC | CASRGQGRNYGYTF
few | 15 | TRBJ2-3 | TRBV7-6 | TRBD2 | TGTGCCAGCAGTCCACTCGGGACTAGCGGGGTTACGCAGTATTTT | CASSPLGTSGVTQYF
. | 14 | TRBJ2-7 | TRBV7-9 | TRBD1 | TGTGCCAGCAGCTTAACAGGGGGGTCCTACGAGCAGTACTTC | CASSLTGGSYEQYF
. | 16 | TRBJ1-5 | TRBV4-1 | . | TGCGCCAGCAGCCAACGACAGGAAACTTACAATCAGCCCCAGCATTTT | CASSQRQETYNQPQHF
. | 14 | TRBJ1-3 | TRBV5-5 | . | TGTGCCAGCAGTAGGGGGGGCTCTGGAAACACCATATATTTT | CASSRGGSGNTIYF
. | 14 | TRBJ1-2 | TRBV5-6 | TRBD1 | TGTGCCAGCAGCGTAGGACAGGGTTCCTATGGCTACACCTTC | CASSVGQGSYGYTF
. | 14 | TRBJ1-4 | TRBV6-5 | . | TGTGCCAGCAGTTACAGGACGGCGAATGAAAAACTGTTTTTT | CASSYRTANEKLFF
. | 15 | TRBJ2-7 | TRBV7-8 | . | TGTGCCAGCAGCGACCGGGACAAGGAGACGGACGAGCAGTACTTC | CASSDRDKETDEQYF
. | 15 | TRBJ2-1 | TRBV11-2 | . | TGTGCCAGCAGTCGAGAGCCAGCATCCTACAATGAGCAGTTCTTC | CASSREPASYNEQFF
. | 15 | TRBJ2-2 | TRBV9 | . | TGTGCCAGCAGCGTAGGGACGGTGAACACCGGGGAGCTGTTTTTT | CASSVGTVNTGELFF
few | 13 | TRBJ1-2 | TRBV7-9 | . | TGTGCCAGCAGCTCCGCCGAGAGTATAGGCTACACCTTC | CASSSAESIGYTF
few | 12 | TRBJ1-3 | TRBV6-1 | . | TGTGCCAGCAGCGCCTCTGGAAACACCATATATTTT | CASSASGNTIYF
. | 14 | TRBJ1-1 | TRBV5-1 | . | TGCGCCAGCAGCTTGGCTTCGGGGAACACTGAAGCTTTCTTT | CASSLASGNTEAFF
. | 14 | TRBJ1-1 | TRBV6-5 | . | TGTGCCAGCAGTTACTCTTACAGGAACACTGAAGCTTTCTTT | CASSYSYRNTEAFF
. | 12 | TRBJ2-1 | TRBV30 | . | TGTGCCTATTCACGGGGTTACAATGAGCAGTTCTTC | CAYSRGYNEQFF
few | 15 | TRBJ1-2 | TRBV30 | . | TGTGCCTGGAGTGTAAGAGTCGGCACTAACTATGGCTACACCTTC | CAWSVRVGTNYGYTF
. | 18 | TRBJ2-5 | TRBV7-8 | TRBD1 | TGTGCCAGCAGCTCTCGTCGGGACAGGCGAACTTCCCAAGAGACCCAGTACTTC | CASSSRRDRRTSQETQYF
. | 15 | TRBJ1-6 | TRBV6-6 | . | TGTGCCAGCAGTTACTCGTCCGGTTCCGATTCACCCCTCCACTTT | CASSYSSGSDSPLHF
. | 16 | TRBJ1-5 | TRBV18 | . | TGTGCCAGCTCACCACAGAGAGCGGAACGAGGTCAGCCCCAGCATTTT | CASSPQRAERGQPQHF
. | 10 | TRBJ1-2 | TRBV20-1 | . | TGCAGTGCTAGCGACTATGGCTACACCTTC | CSASDYGYTF
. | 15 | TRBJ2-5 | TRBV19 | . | TGTGCCAGTAGTATGGGACCCGGGTACCAAGAGACCCAGTACTTC | CASSMGPGYQETQYF
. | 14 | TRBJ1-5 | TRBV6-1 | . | TGTGCCAGCAGTGCAGCAGGGAGCAATCAGCCCCAGCATTTT | CASSAAGSNQPQHF
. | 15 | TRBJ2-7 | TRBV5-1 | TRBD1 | TGCGCCAGCAGCTCCGGGACAGGGGCTCTATACGAGCAGTACTTC | CASSSGTGALYEQYF
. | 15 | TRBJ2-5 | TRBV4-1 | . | TGCGCCAGCAGCCAAGATCAGGGTGGCTACGAGACCCAGTACTTC | CASSQDQGGYETQYF
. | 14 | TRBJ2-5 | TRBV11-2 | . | TGTGCCAGCAGCTTGGTCAGGGCCGGGGAGACCCAGTACTTC | CASSLVRAGETQYF
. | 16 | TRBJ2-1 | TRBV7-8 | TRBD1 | TGTGCCAGCAGCTTAGATAGGCGACAGGGGACGGATGAGCAGTTCTTC | CASSLDRRQGTDEQFF
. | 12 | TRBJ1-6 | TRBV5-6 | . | TGTGCCAGCAGCTTCGGTGATTCACCCCTCCACTTT | CASSFGDSPLHF
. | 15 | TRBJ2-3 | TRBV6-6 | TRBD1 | TGTGCCAGCAGTTATAAGACAGGGAGCACAGATACGCAGTATTTT | CASSYKTGSTDTQYF
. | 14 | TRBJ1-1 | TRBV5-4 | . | TGTGCCAGCAGGGGTGACTACAAGAGCGCTGAAGCTTTCTTT | CASRGDYKSAEAFF
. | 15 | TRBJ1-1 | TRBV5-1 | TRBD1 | TGCGCCAGCAGGCCCCGGACAGGGGGCTCAGCTGAAGCTTTCTTT | CASRPRTGGSAEAFF